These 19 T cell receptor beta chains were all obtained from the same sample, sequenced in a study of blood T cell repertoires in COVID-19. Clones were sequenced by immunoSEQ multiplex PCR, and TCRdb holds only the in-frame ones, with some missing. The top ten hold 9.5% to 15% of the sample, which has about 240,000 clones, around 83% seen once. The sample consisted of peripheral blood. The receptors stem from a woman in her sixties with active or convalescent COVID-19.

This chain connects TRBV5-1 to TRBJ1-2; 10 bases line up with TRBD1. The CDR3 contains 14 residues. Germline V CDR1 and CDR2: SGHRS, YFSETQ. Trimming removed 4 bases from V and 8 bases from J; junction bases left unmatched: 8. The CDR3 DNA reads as TGCGCCAGCAGCCCCGGGACAGGGGTGCAGGGCTACACCTTC. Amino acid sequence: CASSPGTGVQGYTF.

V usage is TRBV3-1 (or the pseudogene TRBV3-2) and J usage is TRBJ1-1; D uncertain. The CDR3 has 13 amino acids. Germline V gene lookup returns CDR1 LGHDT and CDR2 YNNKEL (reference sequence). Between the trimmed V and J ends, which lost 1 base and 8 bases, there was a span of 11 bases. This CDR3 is CASSQVSGYEAFF. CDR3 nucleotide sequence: TGTGCCAGCAGCCAAGTATCGGGGTACGAAGCTTTCTTT.

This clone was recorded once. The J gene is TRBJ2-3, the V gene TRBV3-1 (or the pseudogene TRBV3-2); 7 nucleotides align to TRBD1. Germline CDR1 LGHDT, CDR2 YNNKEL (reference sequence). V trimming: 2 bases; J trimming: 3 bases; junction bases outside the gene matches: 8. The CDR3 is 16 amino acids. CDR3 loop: CASSQPRQGTTDTQYF. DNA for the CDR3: TGTGCCAGCAGCCAACCCCGACAGGGAACGACAGATACGCAGTATTTT.

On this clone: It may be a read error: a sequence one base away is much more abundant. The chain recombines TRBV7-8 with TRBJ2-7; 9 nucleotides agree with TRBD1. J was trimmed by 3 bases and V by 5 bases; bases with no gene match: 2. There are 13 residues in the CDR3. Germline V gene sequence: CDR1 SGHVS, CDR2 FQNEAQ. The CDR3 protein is CASSGGQGYEQYF. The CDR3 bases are TGTGCCAGCAGCGGGGGACAGGGCTACGAGCAGTACTTC.

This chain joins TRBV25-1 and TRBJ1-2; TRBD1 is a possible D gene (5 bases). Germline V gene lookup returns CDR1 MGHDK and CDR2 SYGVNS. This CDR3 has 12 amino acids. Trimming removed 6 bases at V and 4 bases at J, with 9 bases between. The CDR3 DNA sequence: TGTGCCAGCAGCGAGCAGGGCTATGGCTACACCTTC. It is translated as CASSEQGYGYTF.

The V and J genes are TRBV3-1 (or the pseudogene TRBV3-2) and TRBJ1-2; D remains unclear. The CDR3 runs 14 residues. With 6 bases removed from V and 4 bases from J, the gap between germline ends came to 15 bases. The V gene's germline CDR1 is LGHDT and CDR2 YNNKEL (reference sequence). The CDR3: CASRRGSSFYGYTF. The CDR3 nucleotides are TGTGCCAGCAGACGGGGATCCTCTTTCTATGGCTACACCTTC.

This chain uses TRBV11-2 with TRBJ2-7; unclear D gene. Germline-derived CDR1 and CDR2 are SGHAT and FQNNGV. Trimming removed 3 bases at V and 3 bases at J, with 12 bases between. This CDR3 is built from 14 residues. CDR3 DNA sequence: TGTGCCAGCAGCTTGGGCAGAGACCGCTACGAGCAGTACTTC. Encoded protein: CASSLGRDRYEQYF.

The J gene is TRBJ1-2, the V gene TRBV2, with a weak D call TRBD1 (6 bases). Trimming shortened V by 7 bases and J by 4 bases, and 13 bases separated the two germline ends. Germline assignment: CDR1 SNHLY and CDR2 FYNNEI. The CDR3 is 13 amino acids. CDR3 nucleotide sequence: TGTGCCAGCAACCGAGGGGGGGGCTATGGCTACACCTTC. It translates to CASNRGGGYGYTF.

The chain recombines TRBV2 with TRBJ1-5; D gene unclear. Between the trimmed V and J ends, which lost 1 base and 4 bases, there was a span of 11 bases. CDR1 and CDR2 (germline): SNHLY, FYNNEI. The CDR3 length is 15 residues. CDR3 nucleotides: TGTGCCAGCAGTGAAGACGGGATCCCAAATCAGCCCCAGCATTTT. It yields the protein CASSEDGIPNQPQHF.

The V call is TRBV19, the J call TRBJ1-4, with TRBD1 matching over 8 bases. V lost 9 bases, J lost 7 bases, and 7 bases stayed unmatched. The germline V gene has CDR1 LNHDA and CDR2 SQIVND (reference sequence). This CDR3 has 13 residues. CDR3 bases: TGTGCCAGCACCACAGGGGGTACTGAAAAACTGTTTTTT. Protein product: CASTTGGTEKLFF.

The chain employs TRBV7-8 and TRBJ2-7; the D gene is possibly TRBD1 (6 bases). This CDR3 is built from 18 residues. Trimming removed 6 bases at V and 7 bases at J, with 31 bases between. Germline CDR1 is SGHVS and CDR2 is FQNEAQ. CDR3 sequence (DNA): TGTGCCAGCAGATTCTTACCCCGGGACACTTATCCTCTTCAGGAGCAGTACTTC. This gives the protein CASRFLPRDTYPLQEQYF.

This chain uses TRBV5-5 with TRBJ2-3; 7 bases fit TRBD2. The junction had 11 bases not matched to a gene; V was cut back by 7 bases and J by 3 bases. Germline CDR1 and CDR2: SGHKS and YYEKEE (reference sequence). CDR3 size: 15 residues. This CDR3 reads CASGPYVGGTDTQYF. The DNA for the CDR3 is TGTGCCAGCGGACCTTATGTGGGGGGGACAGATACGCAGTATTTT.

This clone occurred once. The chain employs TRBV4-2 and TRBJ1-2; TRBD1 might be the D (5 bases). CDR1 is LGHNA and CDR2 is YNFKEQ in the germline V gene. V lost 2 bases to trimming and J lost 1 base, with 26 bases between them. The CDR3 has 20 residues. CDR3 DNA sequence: TGTGCCAGCAGCCAACAGGGCCGGGGCGCGGGGCCAGTGAATAACTATGGCTACACCTTC. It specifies CASSQQGRGAGPVNNYGYTF.

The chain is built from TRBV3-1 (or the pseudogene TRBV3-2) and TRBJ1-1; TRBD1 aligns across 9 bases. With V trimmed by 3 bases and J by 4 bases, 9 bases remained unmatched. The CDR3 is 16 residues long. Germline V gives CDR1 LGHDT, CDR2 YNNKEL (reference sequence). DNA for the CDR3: TGTGCCAGCAGCCACCTCGGACAGGGGATCGGCACTGAAGCTTTCTTT. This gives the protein CASSHLGQGIGTEAFF.

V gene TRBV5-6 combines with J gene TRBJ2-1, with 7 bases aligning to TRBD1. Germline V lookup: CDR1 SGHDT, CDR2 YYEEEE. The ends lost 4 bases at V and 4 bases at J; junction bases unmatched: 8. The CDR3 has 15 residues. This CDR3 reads CASSRDRVRYNEQFF. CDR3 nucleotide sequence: TGTGCCAGCAGCAGAGACAGGGTAAGATACAATGAGCAGTTCTTC.

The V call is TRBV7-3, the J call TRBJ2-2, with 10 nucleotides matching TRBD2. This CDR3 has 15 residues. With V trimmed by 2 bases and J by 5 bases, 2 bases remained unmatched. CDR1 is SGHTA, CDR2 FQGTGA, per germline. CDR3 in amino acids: CASSLLAGVTGELFF. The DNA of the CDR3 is TGTGCCAGCAGCTTACTAGCGGGGGTAACCGGGGAGCTGTTTTTT. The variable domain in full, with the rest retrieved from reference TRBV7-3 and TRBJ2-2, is GAGVSQTPSNKVTEKGKYVELRCDPISGHTALYWYRQSLGQGPEFLIYFQGTGAADDSGLPNDRFFAVRPEGSVSTLKIQRTERGDSAVYLCASSLLAGVTGELFFGEGSRLTVL.

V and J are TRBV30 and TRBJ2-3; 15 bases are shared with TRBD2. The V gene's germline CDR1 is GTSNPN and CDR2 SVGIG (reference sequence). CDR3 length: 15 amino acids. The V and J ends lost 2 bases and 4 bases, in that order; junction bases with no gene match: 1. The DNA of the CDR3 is TGTGCCTGGAGTAGGACTAGCGGGGGGGCAGATACGCAGTATTTT. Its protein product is CAWSRTSGGADTQYF.

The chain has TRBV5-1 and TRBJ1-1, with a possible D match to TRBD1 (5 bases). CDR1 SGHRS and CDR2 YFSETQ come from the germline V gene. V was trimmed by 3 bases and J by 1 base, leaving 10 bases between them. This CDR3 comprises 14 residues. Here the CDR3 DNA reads TGCGCCAGCAGCTCATACAGGAAGAACACTGAAGCTTTCTTT. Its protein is CASSSYRKNTEAFF.

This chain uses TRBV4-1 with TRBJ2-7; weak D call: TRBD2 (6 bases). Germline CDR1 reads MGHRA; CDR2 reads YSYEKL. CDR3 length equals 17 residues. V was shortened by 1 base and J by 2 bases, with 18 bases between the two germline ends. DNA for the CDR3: TGCGCCAGCAGCCAAGTACCCCTCGCGGGGAGTCCCTACGAGCAGTACTTC. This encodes CASSQVPLAGSPYEQYF.